This record concerns one TCR beta chain sequence. No antigen is known for it. It was with 60 Vbeta and 13 Jbeta primers that the PCR ran. Using immunoSEQ multiplex PCR, the repertoire was profiled, and TCRdb retains in-frame clones only, with some absent. The sample carries 150,000 to 160,000 clones, about 85% recorded once. The CDR3 runs 14 residues. Germline V CDR1 and CDR2: WNHNN, SYGVQD (reference sequence). With 4 bases clipped from V and 6 bases from J, the junction kept 4 bases outside the gene matches. The data derive from a study of cytomegalovirus exposure and HLA in healthy donors. Overall study findings and caveats: In a later analysis, at a false discovery rate of 0.05, 17,000 or so TCR beta sequences matched HLA alleles. In vitro assays verified that three CMV-associated chains recognized CMV antigens specifically. Some public TCRs appeared in many individuals, while most sequences were rare.

J is TRBJ1-4 and V is TRBV10-1; TRBD1 agrees at 8 bases. Sequencing input: PBMCs. The sequence came from a woman aged 18-29 years in good health and CMV-seronegative. The DNA of the CDR3 is TGCGCCAGCAGTGGACAGGGGAAACATGAAAAACTGTTTTTT. It yields the protein CASSGQGKHEKLFF.